Presented here are 27 T cell receptor beta chains from one specimen sequenced in a study of T cells in Graves' hyperthyroidism and ophthalmopathy (dated by TCRdb to 2018 to 2020). The library was prepared using multiplex PCR. Sequencing was performed on an Illumina HiSeq 2000. The TCR beta CDR3 regions were amplified from RNA transcripts. The first round of RT-PCR for the TCR CDR3 was performed with the HTBI primer set and the Qiagen OneStep RT-PCR kit. The public sequencing data were trimmed at Q25 with fastp and processed into clonotypes with MiXCR by TCRdb, which kept only in-frame beta chains. One record per CDR3 amino acid sequence lists the most common genes and DNA. Here the sample has about 26,000 distinct CDR3 sequences; nearly 45% occur a single time. About a tenth of the sample is taken by the ten largest. The sample taken for sequencing was blood. These receptor sequences come from a woman aged 25 to 39 with Graves' hyperthyroidism.

The genes are TRBV20-1 and TRBJ2-1; 10 nucleotides agree with TRBD2. Germline V lookup: CDR1 DFQATT, CDR2 SNEGSKA (reference sequence). Trimming took 6 bases from V and 8 from J; bases not matched to a gene: 10. This CDR3 has 14 amino acids. Written as DNA, the CDR3 is TGCAGTGCCCTAGGAGCTAGCGGGAGCTATGAGCAGTTCTTC. Its protein is CSALGASGSYEQFF.

The V call is TRBV20-1, the J call TRBJ2-7; D is perhaps TRBD2 (6 bases). Germline assignment: CDR1 DFQATT and CDR2 SNEGSKA (reference sequence). V gave up 6 bases and J gave up 7 bases, with 25 bases separating them. The CDR3 runs 15 residues. This CDR3 is CSALLGGTLHGEQYF. The CDR3 region has the DNA TGCAGTGCCCTTTTAGGCGGGACCCTCCACGGGGAGCAGTACTTC.

This clonotype is classed as medium-sized. The rearrangement joins TRBV20-1 to TRBJ1-5, with 10 nucleotides matching TRBD1. The V segment lost 6 bases and the J segment 4 bases; nucleotides outside the gene matches: 3. The CDR3 covers 13 residues. CDR1 and CDR2 from the germline V gene are DFQATT and SNEGSKA (reference sequence). CDR3 bases: TGCAGTGCAGCGGGACAGGGGAATCAGCCCCAGCATTTT. This encodes CSAAGQGNQPQHF.

CDR3 amino acids: CASSQALAEDNEQFF. As DNA, the CDR3 is TGTGCCAGCAGCCAAGCGCTAGCGGAAGACAATGAGCAGTTCTTC. This sequence joins TRBV14 and TRBJ2-1, with 7 bases fitting TRBD2. This CDR3 comprises 15 residues. Trimming cost V 1 base and J 5 bases; bases outside gene matches: 5. Germline assignment: CDR1 SGHDN and CDR2 FVKESK. The whole variable domain, remainder taken from reference TRBV14 and TRBJ2-1, is EAGVTQFPSHSVIEKGQTVTLRCDPISGHDNLYWYRRVMGKEIKFLLHFVKESKQDESGMPNNRFLAERTGGTYSTLKVQPAELEDSGVYFCASSQALAEDNEQFFGPGTRLTVL.

The rearrangement uses TRBV6-2 or TRBV6-3 and TRBJ1-2, with D maybe TRBD1 (6 bases). This CDR3 has 14 amino acids. Germline V gene sequence: CDR1 MNHEY, CDR2 SVGEGT. The V gene lost 2 bases and the J gene lost 4 bases, with 11 bases spanning the gap. The CDR3 region is CASSYGGRTYGYTF. The CDR3 coding sequence is TGTGCCAGCAGTTACGGGGGGCGAACCTATGGCTACACCTTC.

For this clonotype: One end of the junction is discordant with germline, which a read error may explain. The genes are TRBV10-1 and TRBJ2-3, with D possibly called TRBD1 or TRBD2 (5 bases each). The CDR3 consists of 15 residues. Germline CDR1 and CDR2: WNHNN and SYGVQD (reference sequence). The CDR3 nucleotides are TGTGCCAGCAGTGAGGGTACAGGTGACACAAATACGCAGTATTTT. As protein: CASSEGTGDTNTQYF.

The chain links TRBV7-8 to TRBJ2-7; 7 positions agree with TRBD2. Trimming at V came to 5 bases and at J to 0 bases, leaving 19 bases not matched to a gene. CDR3 length: 19 residues. Germline V gene data show CDR1 as SGHVS and CDR2 as FQNEAQ. The CDR3 sequence: CASSPTCGGAPPCSYEQYF. Here the CDR3 DNA reads TGTGCCAGCAGCCCCACATGCGGGGGTGCACCTCCGTGCTCCTACGAGCAGTACTTC.

In its sample, this clonotype was seen many times. The rearrangement uses TRBV4-1 and TRBJ2-1; D assignment may be TRBD1 or TRBD2 (5 bases each). Germline-derived CDR1 and CDR2 are MGHRA and YSYEKL. The CDR3 sequence is 15 residues long. V lost 1 base and J 4 bases, leaving 11 bases between the germline ends. The CDR3 protein is CASSQGGVRYNEQFF. CDR3 nucleotide sequence: TGCGCCAGCAGCCAAGGAGGGGTCAGATACAATGAGCAGTTCTTC.

The sample holds many counts of this clonotype. J is TRBJ1-3 and V is TRBV20-1; D perhaps matches TRBD1 (5 bases). Trimming removed 3 bases from V and 4 bases from J, with 22 bases in between. The CDR3 covers 17 residues. Germline CDR1 is DFQATT and CDR2 is SNEGSKA (reference sequence). The chain's CDR3 is CSASRGAVNVGGNTIYF. The CDR3 bases are TGCAGTGCTAGTCGAGGGGCGGTCAACGTGGGGGGAAACACCATATATTTT.

About this clonotype: One end of the junction is discordant with germline, which a read error may explain. The chain employs TRBV2 and TRBJ2-1, with 9 bases identical to TRBD2. CDR3 length: 17 amino acids. Germline V CDR1 and CDR2: SNHLY, FYNNEI. The CDR3 DNA is TGTACCAGCAGTCCTACAGCGGGAGGTTCCCCCTACAATGAGCAGTTCTTC. Residues: CTSSPTAGGSPYNEQFF.

By proportion, this clonotype is medium-sized (0.01 to 0.1%). The chain couples TRBV10-3 to TRBJ1-2; D remains unclear. Germline V gives CDR1 ENHRY, CDR2 SYGVKD. V was pared by 2 bases and J by 8 bases, with 12 bases between. CDR3 length: 13 amino acids. The CDR3 loop reads CAISEPALRGYTF. For the CDR3, the DNA is TGTGCCATCAGTGAGCCGGCTTTAAGGGGCTACACCTTC.

V usage is TRBV5-1 and J usage is TRBJ2-6; D call uncertain. This CDR3 comprises 13 residues. V lost 4 bases and J 4 bases, leaving 6 bases between the germline ends. CDR1 is SGHRS and CDR2 is YFSETQ in the germline V gene. The CDR3: CASSAAGANVLTF. The CDR3 DNA reads TGCGCCAGCAGCGCGGCGGGGGCCAACGTCCTGACTTTC.

Relative to its sample, this clonotype is medium-sized. The chain carries TRBV20-1 and TRBJ1-2; 7 nucleotides match TRBD1. Germline CDR1 and CDR2: DFQATT and SNEGSKA (reference sequence). The CDR3 spans 14 residues. J gave up 4 bases and V 1 base, and 6 bases lay outside the gene matches. The CDR3 loop reads CSARGVQGSYGYTF. CDR3 bases: TGCAGTGCTAGAGGGGTACAGGGGAGCTATGGCTACACCTTC.

The rearrangement links TRBV20-1 to TRBJ2-2; the D is unclear. V was clipped by 6 bases and J by 5 bases, with 10 bases between them. This CDR3 is 12 amino acids long. Germline CDR1 DFQATT, CDR2 SNEGSKA (reference sequence). In DNA, the CDR3 is TGCAGTGCCCCAACGGAGACCGGGGAGCTGTTTTTT. Its translation: CSAPTETGELFF.

This clonotype was observed at least ten times. The chain couples TRBV7-3 to TRBJ2-7; TRBD2 matches 11 bases. There are 17 residues in the CDR3. Germline V gene sequence: CDR1 SGHTA, CDR2 FQGTGA. After removal of 5 bases from V and 4 bases from J, the junction contained 13 bases not matched to a gene. CDR3 amino acids: CASSPQTTLAGGYEQYF. The CDR3 nucleotides are TGTGCCAGCAGCCCGCAGACCACTCTAGCGGGAGGTTACGAGCAGTACTTC.

The chain combines TRBV6-2 or TRBV6-3 with TRBJ1-2, with no clear D. Trimming removed 5 bases at V and 3 bases at J, with 19 bases between. This CDR3 is built from 16 residues. In germline, CDR1 is MNHEY, CDR2 SVGEGT. The CDR3 DNA sequence: TGTGCCAGCAGTGACGCCCCCCCTGTGTCTGACTATGGCTACACCTTC. It yields the protein CASSDAPPVSDYGYTF.

CDR3 sequence: CSARHPSLYNEQFF. The CDR3 coding sequence is TGCAGTGCTAGACATCCCTCTCTCTACAATGAGCAGTTCTTC. The J gene is TRBJ2-1, the V gene TRBV20-1; D remains unclear. Germline V gene sequence: CDR1 DFQATT, CDR2 SNEGSKA (reference sequence). Trimming took 2 bases from V and 3 from J, leaving 11 bases between them. This CDR3 spans 14 amino acids.

The gene calls are TRBV9 and TRBJ1-2, with 8 bases that match TRBD1. V gave up 4 bases and J gave up 4 bases; unmatched junction bases: 6. Per the germline V gene, CDR1 is SGDLS and CDR2 is YYNGEE. This CDR3 comprises 14 residues. The CDR3 DNA reads TGTGCCAGCAGCACGTCAGGGGGCATCTATGGCTACACCTTC. This sequence encodes CASSTSGGIYGYTF. The complete variable domain, with remaining parts taken from reference TRBV9 and TRBJ1-2, reads DSGVTQTPKHLITATGQRVTLRCSPRSGDLSVYWYQQSLDQGLQFLIQYYNGEERAKGNILERFSAQQFPDLHSELNLSSLELGDSALYFCASSTSGGIYGYTFGSGTRLTVV.

This clonotype was recorded many times. The chain carries TRBV28 and TRBJ1-5; no clear D. Trimming pared 1 base from V and 5 bases from J, leaving 15 bases between. The CDR3 is 16 residues long. Germline V gene data show CDR1 as MDHEN and CDR2 as SYDVKM. DNA for the CDR3: TGTGCCAGCAGTTTATCGGCCGCCGGGATGCATCAGCCCCAGCATTTT. It specifies CASSLSAAGMHQPQHF.

V usage is TRBV5-1 and J usage is TRBJ2-2; perhaps TRBD1 as D (6 bases). CDR3 length equals 14 residues. V lost 8 bases, J lost 1 base, and 12 bases lay in between. The V gene's germline CDR1 is SGHRS and CDR2 YFSETQ. The CDR3 nucleotides are TGCGCCAGTCACAGGGCCCAGAACACCGGGGAGCTGTTTTTT. Translating it yields CASHRAQNTGELFF.

This clonotype was seen once. The chain links TRBV19 to TRBJ2-5; TRBD1 matches at 10 bases. Germline trimming cut 9 bases from V and 2 bases from J; bases unmatched to any gene: 15. CDR3 length: 17 residues. CDR1 is LNHDA, CDR2 SQIVND, per germline (reference sequence). The CDR3 loop is CASSPPGQGSGQETQYF. The CDR3 DNA reads as TGTGCCAGCAGCCCACCGGGACAGGGGAGCGGGCAAGAGACCCAGTACTTC. The full variable domain, in which reference TRBV19 and TRBJ2-5 provide the parts outside the CDR3, is DGGITQSPKYLFRKEGQNVTLSCEQNLNHDAMYWYRQDPGQGLRLIYYSQIVNDFQKGDIAEGYSVSREKKESFPLTVTSAQKNPTAFYLCASSPPGQGSGQETQYFGPGTRLLVL.

This clonotype was recorded many times. The chain has TRBV5-8 and TRBJ2-3; the D gene is possibly TRBD1 (5 bases). The CDR3 spans 15 residues. Trimming stripped 4 bases from V and 0 bases from J, with 12 bases between. The V gene's germline CDR1 is SGHTS and CDR2 YDEGEE. The CDR3 region has the DNA TGTGCCAGCAGCCCAGGGCAAAGCAGCACAGATACGCAGTATTTT. Its protein is CASSPGQSSTDTQYF.

This clonotype came up many times. The J gene is TRBJ2-7, the V gene TRBV12-3 or TRBV12-4, with 8 nucleotides matching TRBD1. This CDR3 region has 14 residues. Trimming took 3 bases from V and 5 from J; bases not matched to a gene: 6. CDR3 region: CASSFRGRRNEQYF. The CDR3 DNA follows: TGTGCCAGCAGTTTCAGGGGGCGTAGGAACGAGCAGTACTTC.

V is TRBV6-1 and J is TRBJ1-1, with 8 nucleotides matching TRBD1. Unmatched junction bases numbered 12, after V lost 10 bases and J lost 8 bases. This CDR3 is 13 amino acids long. Germline-derived CDR1 and CDR2 are MNHNS and SASEGT. The CDR3: CAIRVMWDREAFF. The CDR3 bases are TGTGCCATCAGGGTGATGTGGGACAGGGAAGCTTTCTTT.

The chain has TRBV29-1 and TRBJ2-1; D perhaps matches TRBD1 (5 bases). The CDR3 runs 11 residues. Germline V lookup: CDR1 SQVTM, CDR2 ANQGSEA. Trimming left V 7 bases short and J 4 bases short, with 8 bases between. The CDR3 DNA sequence: TGCAGCGCAAGACAGTACAATGAGCAGTTCTTC. Translated, it gives CSARQYNEQFF.

This clonotype came up a few times. Sequence at one end of the junction differs from germline and may be a read error. This chain uses TRBV11-3 with TRBJ1-4; D gene uncertain. The CDR3 runs to 8 residues. CDR1 and CDR2 from the germline V gene are SGHNT and YENEEA. Here the CDR3 DNA reads TGTGCCAGCAGCTCAGCTACTTTT. Translating gives CASSSATF.

In this sample, this clonotype is medium-sized (0.01 to 0.1%). The chain links TRBV20-1 to TRBJ2-7, with 7 bases aligning to TRBD1. This CDR3 contains 13 residues. V lost 7 bases and J lost 3; bases outside the gene matches: 9. The germline V gene has CDR1 DFQATT and CDR2 SNEGSKA (reference sequence). The CDR3 nucleotides read TGCAGTGGCGAGAAGGGGGCGAACTACGAGCAGTACTTC. The encoded protein is CSGEKGANYEQYF.